This T cell receptor beta chain originates from a study of blood T cell repertoires in COVID-19. Background on the study: The United States, Italy and Spain supplied acute and convalescent COVID-19 samples. T cells, B-cell-depleted T cells, or PBMCs supplied cDNA or gDNA.

In the authors' methods: Amplification of reference gene primers was used by the study to estimate nucleated cell counts. Data came from immunoSEQ multiplex PCR; TCRdb stores just in-frame clones and leaves some out. The D gene and trimming were derived from the DNA, and the V and J assignments and clone size from that table. Of 200,000 to 300,000 clones in the sample, about 88% were seen once. CDR3 length: 16 amino acids. Germline assignment: CDR1 SQVTM and CDR2 ANQGSEA. V lost 1 base, J lost 3 bases, and 5 bases stayed unmatched. This clone occurred a few times. This sequence originates from a man younger than 40 with active or convalescent COVID-19. This chain links TRBV29-1 with TRBJ2-1; 11 bases agree with TRBD2. The material sequenced was peripheral blood. CDR3 in amino acids: CSVEAVTSGVYNEQFF. The DNA for the CDR3 is TGCAGCGTTGAAGCCGTGACTAGCGGGGTCTACAATGAGCAGTTCTTC.